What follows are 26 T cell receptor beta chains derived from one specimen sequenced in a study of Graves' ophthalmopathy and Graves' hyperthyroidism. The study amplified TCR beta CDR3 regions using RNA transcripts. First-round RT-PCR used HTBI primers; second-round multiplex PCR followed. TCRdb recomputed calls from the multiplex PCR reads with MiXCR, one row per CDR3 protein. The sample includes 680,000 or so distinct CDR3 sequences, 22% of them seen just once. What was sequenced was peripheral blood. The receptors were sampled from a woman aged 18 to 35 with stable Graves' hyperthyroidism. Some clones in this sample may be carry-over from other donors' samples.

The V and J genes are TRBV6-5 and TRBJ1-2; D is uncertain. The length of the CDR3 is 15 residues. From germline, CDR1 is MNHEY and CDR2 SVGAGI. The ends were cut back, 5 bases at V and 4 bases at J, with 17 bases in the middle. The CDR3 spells CASSHHLTESYGYTF. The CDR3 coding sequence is TGTGCCAGCAGTCACCACTTGACGGAGAGCTATGGCTACACCTTC.

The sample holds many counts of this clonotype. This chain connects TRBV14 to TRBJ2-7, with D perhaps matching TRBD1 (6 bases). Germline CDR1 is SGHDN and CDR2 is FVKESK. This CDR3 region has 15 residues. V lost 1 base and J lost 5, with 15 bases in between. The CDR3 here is CASSQVGGSKDEQYF. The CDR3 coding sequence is TGTGCCAGCAGCCAAGTAGGGGGTAGTAAGGACGAGCAGTACTTC.

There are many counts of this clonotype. This chain's CDR3 is CASRTAEDRNTF. CDR3 nucleotides: TGTGCCAGCAGAACTGCGGAAGACCGGAACACCTTC. V is TRBV6-1 and J is TRBJ1-2, with D uncertain. The germline V gene has CDR1 MNHNS and CDR2 SASEGT. Trimming cost V 6 bases and J 12 bases, with 17 bases left between them. The CDR3 totals 12 residues.

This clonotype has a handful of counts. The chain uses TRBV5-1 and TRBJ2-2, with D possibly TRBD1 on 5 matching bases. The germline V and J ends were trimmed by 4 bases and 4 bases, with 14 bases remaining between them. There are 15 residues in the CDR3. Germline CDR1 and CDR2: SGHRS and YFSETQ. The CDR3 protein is CASSAAGMGTGELFF. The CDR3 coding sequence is TGCGCCAGCAGCGCCGCAGGGATGGGCACCGGGGAGCTGTTTTTT.

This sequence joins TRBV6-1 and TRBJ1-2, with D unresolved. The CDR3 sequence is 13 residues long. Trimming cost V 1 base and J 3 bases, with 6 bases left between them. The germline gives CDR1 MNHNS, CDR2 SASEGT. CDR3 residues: CASSEGGHYGYTF. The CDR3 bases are TGTGCCAGCAGTGAAGGCGGACACTATGGCTACACCTTC.

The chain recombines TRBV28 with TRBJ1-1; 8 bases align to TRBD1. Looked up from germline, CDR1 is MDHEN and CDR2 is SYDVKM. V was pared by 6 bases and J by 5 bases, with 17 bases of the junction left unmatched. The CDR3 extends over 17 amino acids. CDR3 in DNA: TGTGCCAGCAGGTACAGGGGGTTAAAGGTTGGAGGAACTGAAGCTTTCTTT. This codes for CASRYRGLKVGGTEAFF.

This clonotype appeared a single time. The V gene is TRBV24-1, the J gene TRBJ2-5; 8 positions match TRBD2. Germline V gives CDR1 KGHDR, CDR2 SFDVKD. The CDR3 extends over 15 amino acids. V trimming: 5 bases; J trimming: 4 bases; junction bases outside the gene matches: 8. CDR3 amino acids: CATSGPSGGRETQYF. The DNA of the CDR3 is TGTGCCACCAGTGGCCCCAGCGGGGGAAGAGAGACCCAGTACTTC.

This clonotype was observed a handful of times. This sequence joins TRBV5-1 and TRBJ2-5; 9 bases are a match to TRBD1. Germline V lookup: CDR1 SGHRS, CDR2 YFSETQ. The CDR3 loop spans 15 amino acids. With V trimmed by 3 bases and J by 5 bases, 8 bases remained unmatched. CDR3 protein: CASSSEQGAAETQYF. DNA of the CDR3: TGCGCCAGCAGCTCGGAACAGGGGGCGGCTGAGACCCAGTACTTC.

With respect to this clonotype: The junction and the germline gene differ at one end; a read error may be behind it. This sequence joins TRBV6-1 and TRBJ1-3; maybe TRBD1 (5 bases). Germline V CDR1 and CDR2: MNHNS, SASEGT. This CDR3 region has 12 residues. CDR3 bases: TGTGCCACCTCCACGGTCTCAGGGTCCGTTCTTTTT. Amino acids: CATSTVSGSVLF.

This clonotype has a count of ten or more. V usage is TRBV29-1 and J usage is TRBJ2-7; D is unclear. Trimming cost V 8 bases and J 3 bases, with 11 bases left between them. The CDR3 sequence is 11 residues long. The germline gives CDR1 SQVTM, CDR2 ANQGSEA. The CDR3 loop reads CSTGDGYEQYF. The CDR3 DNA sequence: TGCAGCACCGGAGACGGCTACGAGCAGTACTTC.

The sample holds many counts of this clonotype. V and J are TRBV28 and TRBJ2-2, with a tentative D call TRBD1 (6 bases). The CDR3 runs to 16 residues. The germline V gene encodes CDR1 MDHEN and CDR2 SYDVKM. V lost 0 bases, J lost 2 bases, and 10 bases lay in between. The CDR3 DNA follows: TGTGCCAGCAGTTTATGGTCAGGGGATAACACCGGGGAGCTGTTTTTT. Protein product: CASSLWSGDNTGELFF. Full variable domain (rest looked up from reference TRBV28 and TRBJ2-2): DVKVTQSSRYLVKRTGEKVFLECVQDMDHENMFWYRQDPGLGLRLIYFSYDVKMKEKGDIPEGYSVSREKKERFSLILESASTNQTSMYLCASSLWSGDNTGELFFGEGSRLTVL.

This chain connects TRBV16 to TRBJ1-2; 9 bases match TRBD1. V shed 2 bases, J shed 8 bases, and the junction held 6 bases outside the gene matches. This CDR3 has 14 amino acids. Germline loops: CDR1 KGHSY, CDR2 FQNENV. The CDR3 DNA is TGTGCCAGCAGCCAAACAGGGGGCGCATACGGCTACACCTTC. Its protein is CASSQTGGAYGYTF.

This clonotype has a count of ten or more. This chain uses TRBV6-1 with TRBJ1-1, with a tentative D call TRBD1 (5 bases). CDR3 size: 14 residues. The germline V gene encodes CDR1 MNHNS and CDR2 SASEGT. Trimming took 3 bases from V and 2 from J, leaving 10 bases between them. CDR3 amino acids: CASSDPGGNTEAFF. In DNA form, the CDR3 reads TGTGCCAGCAGTGATCCGGGGGGTAACACTGAAGCTTTCTTT.

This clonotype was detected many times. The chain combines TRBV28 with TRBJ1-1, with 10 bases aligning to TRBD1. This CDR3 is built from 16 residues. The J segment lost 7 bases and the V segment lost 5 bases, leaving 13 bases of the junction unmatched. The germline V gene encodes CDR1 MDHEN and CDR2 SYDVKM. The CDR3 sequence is CASSPTRGQGGFEAFF. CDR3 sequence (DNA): TGTGCCAGCAGTCCAACCCGCGGACAGGGGGGATTTGAAGCTTTCTTT.

The CDR3 loop reads CASSQDGGVVGNQPQHF. DNA for the CDR3: TGCGCCAGCAGCCAAGATGGAGGGGTGGTGGGCAATCAGCCCCAGCATTTT. The chain joins TRBV4-1 to TRBJ1-5; D is perhaps TRBD1 (5 bases). The CDR3 sequence is 17 residues long. Germline CDR1 MGHRA, CDR2 YSYEKL. Between the trimmed V and J ends, which lost 0 bases and 2 bases, there was a span of 14 bases.

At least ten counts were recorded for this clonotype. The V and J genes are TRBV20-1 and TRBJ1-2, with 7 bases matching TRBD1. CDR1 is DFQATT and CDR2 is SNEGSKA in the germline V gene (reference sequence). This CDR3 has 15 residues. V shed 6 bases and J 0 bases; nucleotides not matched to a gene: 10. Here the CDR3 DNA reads TGCAGTGCCCCGGAGAGGGGGCGGGCTAACTATGGCTACACCTTC. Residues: CSAPERGRANYGYTF.

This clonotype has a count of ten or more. CDR3 sequence reads: CAWRVSRRPYSYEQYF. The CDR3, as DNA: TGTGCCTGGAGGGTGTCGAGGAGACCGTACTCCTACGAGCAGTACTTC. V and J are TRBV30 and TRBJ2-7; D unresolved. From germline, CDR1 is GTSNPN and CDR2 SVGIG (reference sequence). This CDR3 has 16 amino acids. V lost 3 bases and J lost 0, with 18 bases in between.

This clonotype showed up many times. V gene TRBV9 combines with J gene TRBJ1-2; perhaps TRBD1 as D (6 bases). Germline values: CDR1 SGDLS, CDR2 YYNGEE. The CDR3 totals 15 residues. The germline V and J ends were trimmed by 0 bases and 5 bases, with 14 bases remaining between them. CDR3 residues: CASSVGGGAEYGYTF. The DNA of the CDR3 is TGTGCCAGCAGCGTAGGAGGGGGGGCGGAATATGGCTACACCTTC. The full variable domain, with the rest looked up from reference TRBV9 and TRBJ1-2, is DSGVTQTPKHLITATGQRVTLRCSPRSGDLSVYWYQQSLDQGLQFLIQYYNGEERAKGNILERFSAQQFPDLHSELNLSSLELGDSALYFCASSVGGGAEYGYTFGSGTRLTVV.

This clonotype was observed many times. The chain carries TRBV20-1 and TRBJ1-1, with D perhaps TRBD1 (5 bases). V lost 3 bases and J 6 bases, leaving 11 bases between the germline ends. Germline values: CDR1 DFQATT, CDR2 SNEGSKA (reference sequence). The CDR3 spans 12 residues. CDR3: CSASGGRAEAFF. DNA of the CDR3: TGCAGTGCTAGTGGGGGAAGAGCTGAAGCTTTCTTT.

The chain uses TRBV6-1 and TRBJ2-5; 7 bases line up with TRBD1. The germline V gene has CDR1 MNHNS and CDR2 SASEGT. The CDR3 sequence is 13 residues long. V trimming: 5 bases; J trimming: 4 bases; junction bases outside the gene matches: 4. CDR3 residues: CASSPTGPETQYF. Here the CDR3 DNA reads TGTGCCAGCAGTCCGACAGGGCCAGAGACCCAGTACTTC.

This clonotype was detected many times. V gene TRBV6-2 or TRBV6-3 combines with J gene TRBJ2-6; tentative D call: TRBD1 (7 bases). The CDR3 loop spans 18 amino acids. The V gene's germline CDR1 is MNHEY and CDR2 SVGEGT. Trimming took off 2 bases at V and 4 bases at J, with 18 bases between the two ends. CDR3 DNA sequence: TGTGCCAGCAGTTACGTGGCAGGGGGGTCTACCGGGGCCAACGTCCTGACTTTC. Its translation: CASSYVAGGSTGANVLTF.

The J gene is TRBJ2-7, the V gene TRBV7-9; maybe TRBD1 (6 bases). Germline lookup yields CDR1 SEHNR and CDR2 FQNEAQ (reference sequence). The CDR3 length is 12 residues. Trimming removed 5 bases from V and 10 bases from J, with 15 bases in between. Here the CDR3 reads CASSLDSLIQYF. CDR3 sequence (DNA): TGTGCCAGCAGCCTGGACAGTTTGATTCAGTACTTC.

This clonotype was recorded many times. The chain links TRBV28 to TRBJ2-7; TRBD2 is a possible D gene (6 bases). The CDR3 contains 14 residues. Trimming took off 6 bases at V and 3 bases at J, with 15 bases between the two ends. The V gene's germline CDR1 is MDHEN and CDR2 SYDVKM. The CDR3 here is CASSLAETLYEQYF. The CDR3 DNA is TGTGCCAGCAGCTTAGCGGAAACTCTCTACGAGCAGTACTTC.

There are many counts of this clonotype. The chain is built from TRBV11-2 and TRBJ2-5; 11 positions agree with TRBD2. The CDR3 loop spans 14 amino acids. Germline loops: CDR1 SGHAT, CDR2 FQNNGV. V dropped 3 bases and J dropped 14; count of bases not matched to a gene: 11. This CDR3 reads CASSFGLAGGRSYF. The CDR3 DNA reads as TGTGCCAGCAGCTTCGGGCTAGCGGGGGGTCGAAGCTACTTC. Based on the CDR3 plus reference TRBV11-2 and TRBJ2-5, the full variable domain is EAGVAQSPRYKIIEKRQSVAFWCNPISGHATLYWYQQILGQGPKLLIQFQNNGVVDDSQLPKDRFSAERLKGVDSTLKIQPAKLEDSAVYLCASSFGLAGGRSYFGPGTRLLVL.

The CDR3 spells CASRKRTGEYQPQHF. The DNA for the CDR3 is TGTGCCAGCAGAAAGCGGACAGGGGAGTATCAGCCCCAGCATTTT. The V call is TRBV6-1, the J call TRBJ1-5, with TRBD1 matching over 9 bases. From germline, CDR1 is MNHNS and CDR2 SASEGT. V was clipped by 6 bases and J by 5 bases; unmatched bases: 8. The CDR3 has 15 residues.

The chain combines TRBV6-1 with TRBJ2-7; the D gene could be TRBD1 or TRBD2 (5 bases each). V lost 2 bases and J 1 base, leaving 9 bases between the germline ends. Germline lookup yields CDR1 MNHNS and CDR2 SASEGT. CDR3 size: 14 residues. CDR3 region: CASSEMGESYEQYF. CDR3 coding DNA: TGTGCCAGCAGTGAAATGGGGGAATCCTACGAGCAGTACTTC.